The rows below give T cell receptor beta chains drawn from one sample of a study of Ad26.COV2.S vaccination and SARS-CoV-2 variants. Measured with immunoSEQ multiplex PCR; TCRdb has only the in-frame clones, and not every one. The table has around 450,000 clones, about 91% seen once; the top ten hold about 2.4%. This material consisted of peripheral blood, taken in a trial of Ad26.COV2.S vaccine versus placebo. These receptors were taken from a person aged 18-60 years who received the Ad26.COV2.S COVID-19 vaccine or a placebo. Each CDR3 is given without its conserved first and last residue. Each record gives: clone size, V gene, CDR3 length, J gene, CDR3 protein. Clone sizes are given selectively: once, few, many, or a class where the clone is expanded.

clone_size: NA
v_call: TRBV4-3
cdr3_length: 16
j_call: TRBJ2-1
cdr3_aa: ASSQDLLREGSYNEQF

clone_size: few
v_call: TRBV27
cdr3_length: 12
j_call: TRBJ2-3
cdr3_aa: ASSGVVTADTQY

clone_size: NA
v_call: TRBV6-5
cdr3_length: 11
j_call: TRBJ2-3
cdr3_aa: ASSTGWADTQY

clone_size: NA
v_call: TRBV5-6
cdr3_length: 14
j_call: TRBJ2-7
cdr3_aa: ASRMRRQLENYEQY

clone_size: NA
v_call: TRBV7-3
cdr3_length: 13
j_call: TRBJ2-1
cdr3_aa: ASSITSGRRVEQF

clone_size: few
v_call: TRBV7-3
cdr3_length: 15
j_call: TRBJ2-1
cdr3_aa: ASSLRAGTATQHEQF

clone_size: NA
v_call: TRBV23-1
cdr3_length: 15
j_call: TRBJ1-3
cdr3_aa: ASSQGEQGREANTIY

clone_size: NA
v_call: TRBV19
cdr3_length: 13
j_call: TRBJ1-5
cdr3_aa: ASSNRDIGNQPQH

clone_size: NA
v_call: TRBV29-1
cdr3_length: 11
j_call: TRBJ1-5
cdr3_aa: SVLADSNQPQH

clone_size: NA
v_call: TRBV10-3
cdr3_length: 11
j_call: TRBJ1-1
cdr3_aa: ATQMGGDTEAF

clone_size: NA
v_call: TRBV4-3
cdr3_length: 13
j_call: TRBJ2-1
cdr3_aa: ASSQDPRQGWEQF

clone_size: once
v_call: TRBV7-2
cdr3_length: 10
j_call: TRBJ1-2
cdr3_aa: ASSPGTDGYT

clone_size: NA
v_call: TRBV7-9
cdr3_length: 12
j_call: TRBJ1-1
cdr3_aa: ASSLEGMNTEAF

clone_size: NA
v_call: TRBV6-4
cdr3_length: 12
j_call: TRBJ1-6
cdr3_aa: ASSQTGAGSPLH

clone_size: NA
v_call: TRBV7-9
cdr3_length: 13
j_call: TRBJ1-5
cdr3_aa: ASSSGTGFNQPQH

clone_size: NA
v_call: TRBV27
cdr3_length: 14
j_call: TRBJ2-7
cdr3_aa: ASSSDPTGSRYEQY

clone_size: NA
v_call: TRBV6-5
cdr3_length: 11
j_call: TRBJ1-3
cdr3_aa: ASRTGNGNTIY

clone_size: NA
v_call: TRBV3-1/TRBV3-2
cdr3_length: 10
j_call: TRBJ1-1
cdr3_aa: ASSQNSGGAF

clone_size: NA
v_call: TRBV29-1
cdr3_length: 10
j_call: TRBJ1-2
cdr3_aa: SVGTGIYGYT

clone_size: NA
v_call: TRBV27
cdr3_length: 14
j_call: TRBJ2-1
cdr3_aa: ASSFRRVNIYNEQF

clone_size: NA
v_call: TRBV27
cdr3_length: 12
j_call: TRBJ2-7
cdr3_aa: ASSRDRGSHEQY

clone_size: NA
v_call: TRBV5-1
cdr3_length: 13
j_call: TRBJ2-7
cdr3_aa: ASSLGTGDFYEQY

clone_size: NA
v_call: TRBV28
cdr3_length: 9
j_call: TRBJ1-1
cdr3_aa: ASSSWGEAF

clone_size: NA
v_call: TRBV9
cdr3_length: 11
j_call: TRBJ2-2
cdr3_aa: ASSVGFTGELF

clone_size: NA
v_call: TRBV7-2
cdr3_length: 12
j_call: TRBJ2-7
cdr3_aa: ASSLGVQDYEQY

clone_size: once
v_call: TRBV6-2/TRBV6-3
cdr3_length: 16
j_call: TRBJ1-5
cdr3_aa: ASSYSMPGWGSNQPQH

clone_size: NA
v_call: TRBV6-6
cdr3_length: 10
j_call: TRBJ1-1
cdr3_aa: ASKGDVTEAF

clone_size: NA
v_call: TRBV27
cdr3_length: 12
j_call: TRBJ2-6
cdr3_aa: ASSLISGANVLT

clone_size: NA
v_call: TRBV7-9
cdr3_length: 12
j_call: TRBJ1-2
cdr3_aa: ASSLEIANYGYT

clone_size: NA
v_call: TRBV18
cdr3_length: 13
j_call: TRBJ2-1
cdr3_aa: ASSPVGGVRNEQF

clone_size: once
v_call: TRBV7-9
cdr3_length: 10
j_call: TRBJ2-3
cdr3_aa: ASSSSLGTQY

clone_size: NA
v_call: TRBV21-1
cdr3_length: 14
j_call: TRBJ1-3
cdr3_aa: ASSVARPTSGNTIY

clone_size: NA
v_call: TRBV24-1
cdr3_length: 17
j_call: TRBJ2-1
cdr3_aa: ATSDSGRAFFAHYNEQF

clone_size: many
v_call: TRBV9
cdr3_length: 11
j_call: TRBJ2-7
cdr3_aa: ASSVGGEDEQY

clone_size: NA
v_call: TRBV5-1
cdr3_length: 15
j_call: TRBJ2-1
cdr3_aa: ASSLEFGRRGRGEQF

clone_size: NA
v_call: TRBV13
cdr3_length: 14
j_call: TRBJ2-2
cdr3_aa: ASSLGLAGVTGELF

clone_size: NA
v_call: TRBV2
cdr3_length: 12
j_call: TRBJ1-4
cdr3_aa: ASHRREFNEKLF

clone_size: NA
v_call: TRBV2
cdr3_length: 12
j_call: TRBJ2-3
cdr3_aa: ASSELVSTDTQY

clone_size: NA
v_call: TRBV29-1
cdr3_length: 11
j_call: TRBJ1-1
cdr3_aa: SAGNRATTEAF

clone_size: NA
v_call: TRBV18
cdr3_length: 13
j_call: TRBJ1-5
cdr3_aa: ASSPNRVQGQPQH

clone_size: once
v_call: TRBV6-5
cdr3_length: 11
j_call: TRBJ1-1
cdr3_aa: ASSYRGGRKAF

clone_size: NA
v_call: TRBV12-3/TRBV12-4
cdr3_length: 10
j_call: TRBJ1-2
cdr3_aa: ASSLENYGYT

clone_size: NA
v_call: TRBV6-1
cdr3_length: 11
j_call: TRBJ1-1
cdr3_aa: ASSPPVNTEAF

clone_size: NA
v_call: TRBV10-3
cdr3_length: 14
j_call: TRBJ2-1
cdr3_aa: AISGQGPSSYNEQF

clone_size: NA
v_call: TRBV3-1/TRBV3-2
cdr3_length: 13
j_call: TRBJ1-3
cdr3_aa: ASSQGSRSGNTIY

clone_size: few
v_call: TRBV7-9
cdr3_length: 13
j_call: TRBJ2-7
cdr3_aa: ASSFTGGTSYEQY

clone_size: NA
v_call: TRBV4-3
cdr3_length: 13
j_call: TRBJ2-3
cdr3_aa: ASSQPGQGADTQY

clone_size: NA
v_call: TRBV7-9
cdr3_length: 12
j_call: TRBJ1-1
cdr3_aa: ASSLDGGNTEAF